A few counts support the clone carrying this T cell receptor (beta chain). Its antigen is unknown. The sample originates from a study of beta chain features in type 1 diabetes. Study results and limitations: These data did not resolve whether HLA type affects TCRB rearrangement.

Investigators reverse transcribed all isolated RNA, so they sequenced expressed TCRB transcripts. The table came from immunoSEQ multiplex PCR; TCRdb's copy has only in-frame clones and leaves some out. The table records under 400,000 clones, 10% to 15% of them present only once. This CDR3 contains 14 residues. J gave up 6 bases and V 3 bases, and 4 bases lay outside the gene matches. Germline V gene lookup returns CDR1 SGHDT and CDR2 YYEEEE. Sequencing was performed on naive CD4+ T cells from blood. The source is a man aged 18 to 29 in good health. This sequence joins TRBV5-6 and TRBJ2-3; TRBD1 matches 10 bases. The CDR3 here is CASSWDRGSDTQYF. CDR3 coding DNA: TGTGCCAGCAGCTGGGACAGGGGATCCGATACGCAGTATTTT.